The next 32 T cell receptor beta chains were all read from a single sample in a study of OX40 agonist ivuxolimab in advanced cancers. Sequenced by immunoSEQ multiplex PCR; TCRdb stores in-frame clones only, minus some. The sample yields about 61,000 clones, about 85% seen once. The sequencing here drew on CD4+ or CD8+ T cells sorted from blood, taken in a trial of the OX40 agonist ivuxolimab. The receptors originated from an adult with an advanced solid tumor such as melanoma, head and neck, liver or kidney cancer.

In its sample, this clone was seen once. The chain has TRBV6-5 and TRBJ1-1; a weak D match, TRBD1 (6 bases). Trimming stripped 5 bases from V and 1 base from J, with 11 bases between. Germline assignment: CDR1 MNHEY and CDR2 SVGAGI. The length of the CDR3 is 14 residues. The CDR3 loop reads CASSHGQTNTEAFF. The DNA for the CDR3 is TGTGCCAGCAGTCACGGACAGACGAACACTGAAGCTTTCTTT.

The rearrangement joins TRBV6-1 to TRBJ1-6; 10 bases are a match to TRBD1. The CDR3 is 17 residues long. CDR1 is MNHNS and CDR2 is SASEGT in the germline V gene. V shed 0 bases, J shed 9 bases, and the junction held 8 bases outside the gene matches. The CDR3 protein is CASSEARTGGFGSPLHF. As DNA, the CDR3 is TGTGCCAGCAGTGAAGCCCGGACAGGGGGTTTCGGTTCACCCCTCCACTTT.

The rearrangement joins TRBV5-1 to TRBJ1-1; no reliable D call. CDR1 and CDR2 (germline): SGHRS, YFSETQ. V shed 3 bases and J shed 1 base, with 10 bases lying between them. The CDR3 is 14 amino acids. CDR3 amino acids: CASSSYGENTEAFF. The CDR3 nucleotides read TGCGCCAGCAGCTCGTACGGGGAGAACACTGAAGCTTTCTTT.

The V and J genes are TRBV25-1 and TRBJ2-5, with 10 bases identical to TRBD2. Germline V CDR1 and CDR2: MGHDK, SYGVNS. The CDR3 covers 16 residues. V gave up 5 bases and J gave up 4 bases; unmatched junction bases: 10. CDR3 in DNA: TGTGCCAGCAGTCCCGAGGGAATAGCGGGGGGAGAGACCCAGTACTTC. As protein: CASSPEGIAGGETQYF. The variable domain in full, completed from reference TRBV25-1 and TRBJ2-5, reads EADIYQTPRYLVIGTGKKITLECSQTMGHDKMYWYQQDPGMELHLIHYSYGVNSTEKGDLSSESTVSRIRTEHFPLTLESARPSHTSQYLCASSPEGIAGGETQYFGPGTRLLVL.

The V and J genes are TRBV15 and TRBJ2-5; D unresolved. Germline CDR1 and CDR2: LNHNV and YYDKDF (reference sequence). CDR3 size: 15 residues. V lost 0 bases to trimming and J lost 0 bases, with 8 bases between them. CDR3 sequence reads: CATSRDPSYQETQYF. CDR3 bases: TGTGCCACCAGCAGAGATCCGAGTTACCAAGAGACCCAGTACTTC. Complete variable domain (other parts from reference TRBV15 and TRBJ2-5): DAMVIQNPRYQVTQFGKPVTLSCSQTLNHNVMYWYQQKSSQAPKLLFHYYDKDFNNEADTPDNFQSRRPNTSFCFLDIRSPGLGDTAMYLCATSRDPSYQETQYFGPGTRLLVL.

V and J are TRBV7-6 and TRBJ1-2, with 8 bases identical to TRBD1. The CDR3 sequence is 14 residues long. In germline, CDR1 is SGHVS, CDR2 FNYEAQ. J gave up 4 bases and V 5 bases, and 6 bases lay outside the gene matches. The CDR3 DNA reads TGTGCCAGCAGCCCAGCAGGGGGCGGCTATGGCTACACCTTC. This codes for CASSPAGGGYGYTF.

The chain recombines TRBV5-5 with TRBJ2-6; D gene ambiguous. This CDR3 is built from 16 residues. Per the germline V gene, CDR1 is SGHKS and CDR2 is YYEKEE (reference sequence). V was shortened by 4 bases and J by 0 bases, with 11 bases between the two germline ends. CDR3 DNA: TGTGCCAGCAGCGCAACACGAATCTCTGGGGCCAACGTCCTGACTTTC. Translated: CASSATRISGANVLTF.

This chain joins TRBV7-2 and TRBJ1-4, with D perhaps TRBD1 (6 bases). The germline gives CDR1 SGHTA, CDR2 FQGNSA. This CDR3 has 14 residues. Trimming pared 3 bases from V and 4 bases from J, leaving 9 bases between. CDR3 loop: CASSFSDSNEKLFF. DNA for the CDR3: TGTGCCAGCAGCTTTTCGGACAGTAATGAAAAACTGTTTTTT.

This chain joins TRBV30 and TRBJ1-2, with D possibly TRBD1 on 5 matching bases. The CDR3 contains 14 residues. V was clipped by 6 bases and J by 1 base, with 15 bases between them. CDR1 and CDR2 from the germline V gene are GTSNPN and SVGIG (reference sequence). The CDR3 DNA sequence: TGTGCCTGTGGGACTCCCGAGTTTAACTATGGCTACACCTTC. Amino acid sequence: CACGTPEFNYGYTF.

This rearrangement joins TRBV5-8 to TRBJ1-6; weak D call: TRBD1 (6 bases). The V gene lost 0 bases and the J gene lost 3 bases, with 10 bases spanning the gap. Germline assignment: CDR1 SGHTS and CDR2 YDEGEE. This CDR3 is 16 amino acids long. The CDR3 sequence is CASSLAGQIYNSPLHF. As DNA, the CDR3 is TGTGCCAGCAGCTTGGCCGGACAGATCTATAATTCACCCCTCCACTTT.

The chain is built from TRBV29-1 and TRBJ1-2; TRBD1 aligns across 7 bases. This CDR3 is 15 amino acids long. V lost 1 base, J lost 2 bases, and 7 bases stayed unmatched. CDR1 and CDR2 from the germline V gene are SQVTM and ANQGSEA. Here the CDR3 reads CSVEALTGTNYGYTF. CDR3 coding DNA: TGCAGCGTTGAAGCCCTGACAGGGACCAACTATGGCTACACCTTC.

The chain uses TRBV7-2 and TRBJ1-1; no firm D call. Deletions cut 5 bases from V and 1 base from J, with 11 bases between. This CDR3 comprises 14 residues. CDR1 and CDR2 (germline): SGHTA, FQGNSA. CDR3 sequence (DNA): TGTGCCAGCAGCCCGGACCGAGGGAACACTGAAGCTTTCTTT. Residues: CASSPDRGNTEAFF.

The chain joins TRBV11-1 to TRBJ2-7, with 8 nucleotides matching TRBD1. The germline V gene has CDR1 SGHAT and CDR2 FQDESV (reference sequence). This CDR3 has 19 residues. V was clipped by 2 bases and J by 1 base; unmatched bases: 16. In DNA form, the CDR3 reads TGTGCCAGCAGCTTAAACTTCGGGGGAACAGGGGGGTTATCCTACGAGCAGTACTTC. Amino acids: CASSLNFGGTGGLSYEQYF.

The gene calls are TRBV4-1 and TRBJ2-7; D is uncertain. This CDR3 has 15 residues. Looked up from germline, CDR1 is MGHRA and CDR2 is YSYEKL. V was cut by 2 bases and J by 1 base, with 12 bases left in between. The CDR3 is CASSQLRTISYEQYF. The CDR3 DNA reads TGCGCCAGCAGCCAACTCCGGACGATTTCCTACGAGCAGTACTTC.

This clone was detected a few times. The rearrangement joins TRBV2 to TRBJ1-2; D unresolved. Trimming removed 4 bases from V and 4 bases from J, with 16 bases in between. Germline lookup yields CDR1 SNHLY and CDR2 FYNNEI. This CDR3 has 15 residues. The CDR3 region is CASSVREGGGYGYTF. CDR3 bases: TGTGCCAGCAGTGTGCGGGAGGGAGGAGGCTATGGCTACACCTTC.

This rearrangement joins TRBV6-1 to TRBJ2-7; D unclear. The CDR3 spans 17 residues. Germline V gene data show CDR1 as MNHNS and CDR2 as SASEGT. The V end lost 4 bases, the J end lost 1 base, and 20 bases lay between the germline ends. DNA for the CDR3: TGTGCCAGCAGTGCCTCGAGACAAGGAGTCCGATCCTACGAGCAGTACTTC. It is translated as CASSASRQGVRSYEQYF.

The chain's CDR3 is CASSGGPSYEQYF. The CDR3 DNA follows: TGTGCCAGCAGCGGGGGGCCCTCCTACGAGCAGTACTTC. The V and J genes are TRBV6-1 and TRBJ2-7; maybe TRBD2 (7 bases). CDR1 and CDR2 from the germline V gene are MNHNS and SASEGT. CDR3 length equals 13 residues. V shed 6 bases and J shed 0 bases, with 9 bases lying between them.

This chain connects TRBV5-4 to TRBJ1-5; D not resolved. CDR1 and CDR2 (germline): SGHNT, YYREEE (reference sequence). Trimming pared 2 bases from V and 2 bases from J, leaving 17 bases between. The CDR3 sequence is 17 residues long. CDR3 DNA sequence: TGTGCCAGCAGCTTAGCGCGTATCGGGGAGGGCAATCAGCCCCAGCATTTT. Translating gives CASSLARIGEGNQPQHF.

The chain couples TRBV10-2 to TRBJ2-5, with 15 bases lining up with TRBD2. Trimming at V came to 6 bases and at J to 5 bases, leaving 7 bases not matched to a gene. Germline lookup yields CDR1 WSHSY and CDR2 SAAADI. The CDR3 is 16 residues long. The CDR3, as DNA: TGCGCCAGCAGCACCGGGACTAGCGGGGGGAGGGAGACCCAGTACTTC. Translating it yields CASSTGTSGGRETQYF.

This chain links TRBV27 with TRBJ1-5; maybe TRBD1 (5 bases). V lost 0 bases, J lost 1 base, and 10 bases lay in between. Germline V lookup: CDR1 MNHEY, CDR2 SMNVEV (reference sequence). The CDR3 extends over 16 amino acids. DNA of the CDR3: TGTGCCAGCAGTTTATCATGGCAGGGCAGCAATCAGCCCCAGCATTTT. This codes for CASSLSWQGSNQPQHF.

Points on this clone: An end of the junction differs from the germline gene, which may be a read error. This sample includes further DNA sequences coding for the same CDR3. The chain links TRBV5-4 to TRBJ1-2; D uncertain. From germline, CDR1 is SGHNT and CDR2 YYREEE (reference sequence). CDR3 length equals 16 residues. In DNA, the CDR3 is TGCGCCAGCAGCAAGGAGAAGACACGTTTTAACTATGGCTACACCTTC. Translation: CASSKEKTRFNYGYTF. The entire variable domain, with the rest obtained from reference TRBV5-4 and TRBJ1-2, is as follows: ETGVTQSPTHLIKTRGQQVTLRCSSQSGHNTVSWYQQALGQGPQFIFQYYREEENGRGNFPPRFSGLQFPNYSSELNVNALELDDSALYLCASSKEKTRFNYGYTFGSGTRLTVV.

The CDR3 DNA follows: TGTGCCAGCAGTCCCAAAGGGGCGGGAGGGAACACTGAAGCTTTCTTT. It is translated as CASSPKGAGGNTEAFF. This chain joins TRBV6-6 and TRBJ1-1, with D perhaps matching TRBD1 (5 bases). Trimming took 5 bases from V and 1 from J, leaving 17 bases between them. Germline CDR1 reads MNHNY; CDR2 reads SVGAGI (reference sequence). The CDR3 contains 16 residues.

The chain uses TRBV9 and TRBJ1-3; tentative D call: TRBD1 (6 bases). CDR1 is SGDLS, CDR2 YYNGEE, per germline. The V end lost 4 bases, the J end lost 0 bases, and 20 bases lay between the germline ends. CDR3 size: 18 residues. CDR3 sequence reads: CASSTRETGMGSGNTIYF. The CDR3 DNA reads TGTGCCAGCAGCACCCGGGAAACAGGGATGGGCTCTGGAAACACCATATATTTT.

The V and J genes are TRBV5-6 and TRBJ1-2; weak D call: TRBD1 (5 bases). This CDR3 is 17 amino acids long. Germline CDR1 and CDR2: SGHDT and YYEEEE. V lost 0 bases and J 4 bases, leaving 19 bases between the germline ends. The CDR3 nucleotides are TGTGCCAGCAGCTTGGGGGGGTTCAGCCCGCCCGGCTATGGCTACACCTTC. Residues: CASSLGGFSPPGYGYTF.

V usage is TRBV6-1 and J usage is TRBJ2-2; 8 bases line up with TRBD2. CDR1 MNHNS and CDR2 SASEGT come from the germline V gene. V shed 10 bases and J 5 bases; nucleotides not matched to a gene: 6. This CDR3 spans 13 amino acids. CDR3 sequence: CATQASGTGELFF. CDR3 coding DNA: TGTGCCACCCAGGCTAGCGGGACCGGGGAGCTGTTTTTT.

The rearrangement links TRBV5-4 to TRBJ2-3, with 16 bases fitting TRBD2. Trimming removed 5 bases from V and 1 base from J; junction bases left unmatched: 7. The CDR3 is 18 amino acids. Germline loops: CDR1 SGHNT, CDR2 YYREEE (reference sequence). In DNA, the CDR3 is TGTGCCAGCAGGGAGGGACTAGCGGGGGGGCGGGGCACAGATACGCAGTATTTT. As protein: CASREGLAGGRGTDTQYF.

This clone was counted only a few times. This chain joins TRBV30 and TRBJ1-5; possible D gene TRBD1, 6 bases. This CDR3 is 13 amino acids long. V lost 3 bases, J lost 3 bases, and 9 bases lay in between. CDR1 and CDR2 from the germline V gene are GTSNPN and SVGIG (reference sequence). CDR3 region: CAWRDRPNQPQHF. The CDR3 DNA reads as TGTGCCTGGAGGGACAGACCCAATCAGCCCCAGCATTTT.

The CDR3 sequence is CASSIDHVGRGRNQPQHF. The CDR3 DNA is TGTGCCAGTAGTATAGATCACGTGGGTAGGGGGCGAAATCAGCCCCAGCATTTT. V usage is TRBV19 and J usage is TRBJ1-5; 7 nucleotides match TRBD1. Germline V CDR1 and CDR2: LNHDA, SQIVND (reference sequence). This CDR3 region has 18 residues. Trimming cost V 0 bases and J 4 bases; bases outside gene matches: 12.

This chain links TRBV21-1 with TRBJ2-7; the table's TRBD1 call for D was not verified on the DNA. TRBV21-1 is a pseudogene locus. The CDR3 is 12 residues long. Here the CDR3 reads CASSIGGYEQYF. CDR3 nucleotide sequence: TGTGCCAGCAGCATAGGGGGCTACGAGCAGTACTTC.

The chain is built from TRBV11-2 and TRBJ1-2, with D maybe TRBD1 (5 bases). Germline assignment: CDR1 SGHAT and CDR2 FQNNGV. V was shortened by 1 base and J by 4 bases, with 13 bases between the two germline ends. The CDR3 contains 15 residues. CDR3 sequence: CASSLGPKTVYGYTF. DNA of the CDR3: TGTGCCAGCAGCTTAGGCCCGAAGACAGTCTATGGCTACACCTTC.

The rearrangement links TRBV6-5 to TRBJ2-2, with 9 positions matching TRBD1. The germline CDR1 and CDR2 sequences are MNHEY and SVGAGI. This CDR3 spans 14 amino acids. V lost 6 bases to trimming and J lost 2 bases; unmatched junction nucleotides: 1. The CDR3 protein is CASRQGANTGELFF. In nucleotides, the CDR3 is TGTGCCAGCAGACAGGGGGCAAACACCGGGGAGCTGTTTTTT.

The chain recombines TRBV7-9 with TRBJ1-5; D gene unclear. Germline V gene data show CDR1 as SEHNR and CDR2 as FQNEAQ (reference sequence). V was trimmed by 1 base and J by 2 bases, leaving 9 bases between them. CDR3 length: 15 amino acids. CDR3: CASSLGVVGNQPQHF. The CDR3 DNA is TGTGCCAGCAGCTTAGGGGTGGTAGGCAATCAGCCCCAGCATTTT.